The following is a T cell receptor (beta chain) sequence with its context. The germline V gene encodes CDR1 SGHVS and CDR2 FNYEAQ. The CDR3 runs 13 residues. V dropped 1 base and J dropped 4 bases, with 8 bases sitting between them. The data stem from a study of blood T cell repertoires in COVID-19. In the study overall: PBMCs, B-cell-depleted T cells, or T cells provided the cDNA or gDNA that made up the material.

Authors' methods: By means of reference gene primer amplification, nucleated cell counts were estimated. Measured with immunoSEQ multiplex PCR; TCRdb has only the in-frame clones, and not every one. D and trimming come from the DNA, and the V and J calls and clone size come from that table. The sample yields about 59,000 clones, 79% seen once. The sequence was obtained from a man in his fifties or sixties with acute or convalescent COVID-19. The sequenced sample consisted of peripheral blood. V usage is TRBV7-6 and J usage is TRBJ2-7, with D uncertain. Written as DNA, the CDR3 is TGTGCCAGCAGCTTAGGGGCTGTATACGAGCAGTACTTC. Translated: CASSLGAVYEQYF.